This T cell receptor beta chain derives from a study of cytotoxic CD8 clonotypes in ibrutinib-treated CLL. The CDR3 length is 16 residues. Germline V lookup: CDR1 SGHVS, CDR2 FQNEAQ. The J segment lost 4 bases and the V segment lost 3 bases, leaving 8 bases of the junction unmatched. General study results and limits: Circulating CD8+ T-cell counts were tracked by baseline clonality, which exceeded that of age-matched healthy donors.

A word on this clone: Its antigen is undetermined.

The protocol was immunoSEQ multiplex PCR, while the TCRdb copy is restricted to in-frame clones and leaves out a portion. This sample yields about 56,000 clones, of which 56% are seen a single time; roughly 20% belongs to the top ten. The input for sequencing was PBMCs, taken after 24 months of ibrutinib treatment. The V and J genes are TRBV7-8 and TRBJ2-3; 9 nucleotides align to TRBD2. The receptor comes from a human donor with chronic lymphocytic leukemia. CDR3 loop: CASSFLAGVVSDTQYF. The CDR3 DNA follows: TGTGCCAGCAGCTTTTTAGCGGGAGTGGTATCAGATACGCAGTATTTT.